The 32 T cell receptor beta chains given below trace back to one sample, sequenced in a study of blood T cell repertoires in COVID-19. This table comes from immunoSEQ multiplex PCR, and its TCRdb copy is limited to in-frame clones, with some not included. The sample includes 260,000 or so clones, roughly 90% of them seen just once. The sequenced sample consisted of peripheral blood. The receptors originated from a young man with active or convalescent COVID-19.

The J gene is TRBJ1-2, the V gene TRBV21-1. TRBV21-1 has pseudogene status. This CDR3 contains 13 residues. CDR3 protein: CASRSRGNYGYTF. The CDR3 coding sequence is TGTGCCAGCAGATCGCGCGGCAACTATGGCTACACCTTC.

CDR3 nucleotides: TGTGCCAGCAGCCCATCCCTTACTTGGAGCACAGATACGCAGTATTTT. This codes for CASSPSLTWSTDTQYF. This chain links TRBV9 with TRBJ2-3; D is ambiguous. The V end lost 4 bases, the J end lost 0 bases, and 15 bases lay between the germline ends. Germline V gives CDR1 SGDLS, CDR2 YYNGEE. The CDR3 is 16 amino acids.

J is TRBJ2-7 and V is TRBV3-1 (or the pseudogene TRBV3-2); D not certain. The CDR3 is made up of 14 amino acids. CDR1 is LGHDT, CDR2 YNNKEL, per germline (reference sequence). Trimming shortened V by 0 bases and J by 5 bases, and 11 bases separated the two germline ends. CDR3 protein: CASSQESWPDEQYF. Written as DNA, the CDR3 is TGTGCCAGCAGCCAAGAGTCGTGGCCCGACGAGCAGTACTTC.

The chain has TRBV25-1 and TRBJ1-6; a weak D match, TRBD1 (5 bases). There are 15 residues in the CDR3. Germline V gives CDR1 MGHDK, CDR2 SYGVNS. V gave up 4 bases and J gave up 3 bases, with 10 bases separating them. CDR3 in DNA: TGTGCCAGCAGTGCCCAGGGAATCTATAATTCACCCCTCCACTTT. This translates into CASSAQGIYNSPLHF.

CDR3 bases: TGTGCCAGCAGGGAGACTAGCGGCGAAAGCAATGAGCAGTTCTTC. Its translation: CASRETSGESNEQFF. The V gene is TRBV4-2, the J gene TRBJ2-1, with 9 bases lining up with TRBD2. V was pared by 6 bases and J by 6 bases, with 9 bases of the junction left unmatched. This CDR3 has 15 residues. Germline CDR1 and CDR2: LGHNA and YNFKEQ.

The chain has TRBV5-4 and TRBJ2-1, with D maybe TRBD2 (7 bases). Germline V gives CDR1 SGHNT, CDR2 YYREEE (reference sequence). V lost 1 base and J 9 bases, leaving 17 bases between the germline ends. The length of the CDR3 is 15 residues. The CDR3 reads CASSLFGKGGIEQFF. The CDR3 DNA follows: TGTGCCAGCAGCTTGTTTGGGAAGGGGGGGATTGAGCAGTTCTTC.

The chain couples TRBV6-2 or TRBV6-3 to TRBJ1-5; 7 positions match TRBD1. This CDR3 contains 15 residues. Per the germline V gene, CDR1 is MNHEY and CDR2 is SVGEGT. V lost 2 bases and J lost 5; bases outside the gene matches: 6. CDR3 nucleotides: TGTGCCAGCAGTTACGAAGACAGGGTTCATCAGCCCCAGCATTTT. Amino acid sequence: CASSYEDRVHQPQHF.

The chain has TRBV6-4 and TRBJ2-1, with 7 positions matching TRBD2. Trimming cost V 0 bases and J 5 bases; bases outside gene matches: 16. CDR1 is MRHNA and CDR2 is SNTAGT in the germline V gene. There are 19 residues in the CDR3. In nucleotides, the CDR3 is TGTGCCAGCAGTGACTCGAGACGGCTAGCGGTACTAAGAGACAATGAGCAGTTCTTC. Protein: CASSDSRRLAVLRDNEQFF.

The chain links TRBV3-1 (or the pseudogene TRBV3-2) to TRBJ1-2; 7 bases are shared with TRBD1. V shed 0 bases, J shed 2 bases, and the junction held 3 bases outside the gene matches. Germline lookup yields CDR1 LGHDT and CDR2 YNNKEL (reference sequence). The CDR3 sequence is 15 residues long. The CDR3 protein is CASSQDLGQNYGYTF. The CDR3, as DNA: TGTGCCAGCAGCCAAGATTTGGGACAGAACTATGGCTACACCTTC.

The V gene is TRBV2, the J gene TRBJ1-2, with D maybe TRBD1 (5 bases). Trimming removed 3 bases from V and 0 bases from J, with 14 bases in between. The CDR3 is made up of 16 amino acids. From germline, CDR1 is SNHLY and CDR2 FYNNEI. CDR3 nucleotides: TGTGCCAGCAGTGAGCCAGGGATAACAACTAACTATGGCTACACCTTC. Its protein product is CASSEPGITTNYGYTF.

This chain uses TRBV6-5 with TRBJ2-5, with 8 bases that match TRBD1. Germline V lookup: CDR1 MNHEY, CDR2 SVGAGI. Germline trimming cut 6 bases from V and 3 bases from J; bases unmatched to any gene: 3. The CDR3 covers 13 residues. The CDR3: CASREDREETQYF. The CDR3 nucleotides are TGTGCCAGCAGAGAGGACAGGGAAGAGACCCAGTACTTC.

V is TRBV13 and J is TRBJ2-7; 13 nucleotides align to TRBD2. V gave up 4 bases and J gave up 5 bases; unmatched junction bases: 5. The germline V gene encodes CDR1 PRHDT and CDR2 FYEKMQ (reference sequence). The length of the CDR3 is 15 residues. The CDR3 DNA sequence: TGTGCCAGCAGCTCAAGGACTAGCGGGGGCGACGAGCAGTACTTC. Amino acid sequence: CASSSRTSGGDEQYF.

The CDR3: CASGLTAGSTDTQYF. CDR3 nucleotide sequence: TGTGCTAGTGGTTTGACGGCAGGCAGCACAGATACGCAGTATTTT. The chain is built from TRBV12-5 and TRBJ2-3; D ambiguous. The CDR3 runs 15 residues. CDR1 is LGHNT and CDR2 is FRNRAP in the germline V gene. The V and J ends lost 2 bases and 0 bases respectively, with 9 bases between them.

CDR3 region: CASSPGHPLTYEQYF. Written as DNA, the CDR3 is TGTGCCAGCAGTCCGGGACACCCCCTGACTTACGAGCAGTACTTC. The chain uses TRBV27 and TRBJ2-7, with D perhaps TRBD1 (6 bases). V lost 5 bases, J lost 4 bases, and 18 bases lay in between. The CDR3 is made up of 15 amino acids. Per the germline V gene, CDR1 is MNHEY and CDR2 is SMNVEV (reference sequence).

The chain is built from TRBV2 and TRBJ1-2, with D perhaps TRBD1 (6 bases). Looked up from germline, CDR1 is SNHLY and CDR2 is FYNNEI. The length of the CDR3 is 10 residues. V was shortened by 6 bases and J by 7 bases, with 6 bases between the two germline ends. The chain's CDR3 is CASRGGGYTF. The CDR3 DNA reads TGTGCCAGCAGAGGGGGTGGCTACACCTTC.

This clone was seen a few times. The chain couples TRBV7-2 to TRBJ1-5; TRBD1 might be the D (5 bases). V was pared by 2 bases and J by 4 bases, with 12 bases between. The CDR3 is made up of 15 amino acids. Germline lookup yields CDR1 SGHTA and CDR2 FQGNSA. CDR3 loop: CASSLLPQGNQPQHF. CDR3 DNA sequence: TGTGCCAGCAGCTTATTACCGCAGGGAAATCAGCCCCAGCATTTT.

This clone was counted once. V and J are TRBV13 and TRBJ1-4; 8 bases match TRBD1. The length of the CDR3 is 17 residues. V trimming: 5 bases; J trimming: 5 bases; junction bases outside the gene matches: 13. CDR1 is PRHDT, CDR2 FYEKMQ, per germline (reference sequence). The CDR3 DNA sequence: TGTGCCAGCAGCAGCGAAGGTCAGGGGGCCGTCAATGAAAAACTGTTTTTT. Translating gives CASSSEGQGAVNEKLFF. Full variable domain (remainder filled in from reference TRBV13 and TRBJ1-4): AAGVIQSPRHLIKEKRETATLKCYPIPRHDTVYWYQQGPGQDPQFLISFYEKMQSDKGSIPDRFSAQQFSDYHSELNMSSLELGDSALYFCASSSEGQGAVNEKLFFGSGTQLSVL.

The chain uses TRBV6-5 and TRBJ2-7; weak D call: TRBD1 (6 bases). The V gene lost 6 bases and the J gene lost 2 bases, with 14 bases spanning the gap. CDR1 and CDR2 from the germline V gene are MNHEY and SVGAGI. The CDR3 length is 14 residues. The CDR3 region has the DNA TGTGCCAGCAGCCTGGGGCAGGGGACCTACGAGCAGTACTTC. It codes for CASSLGQGTYEQYF.

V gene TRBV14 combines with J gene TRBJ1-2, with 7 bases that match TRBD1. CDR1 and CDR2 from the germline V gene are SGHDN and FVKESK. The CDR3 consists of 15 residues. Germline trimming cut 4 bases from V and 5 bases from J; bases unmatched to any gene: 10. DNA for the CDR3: TGTGCCAGCAGCCCAGATGGAAGGGGGCAATATGGCTACACCTTC. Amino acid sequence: CASSPDGRGQYGYTF. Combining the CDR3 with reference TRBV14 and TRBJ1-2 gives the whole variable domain EAGVTQFPSHSVIEKGQTVTLRCDPISGHDNLYWYRRVMGKEIKFLLHFVKESKQDESGMPNNRFLAERTGGTYSTLKVQPAELEDSGVYFCASSPDGRGQYGYTFGSGTRLTVV.

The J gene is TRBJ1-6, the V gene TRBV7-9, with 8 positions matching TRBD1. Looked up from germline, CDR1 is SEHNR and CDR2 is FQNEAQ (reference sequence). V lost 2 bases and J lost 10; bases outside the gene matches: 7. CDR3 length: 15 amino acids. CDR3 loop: CASSLSDRVGSPLHF. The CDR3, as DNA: TGTGCCAGCAGCTTATCGGACAGGGTAGGATCACCCCTCCACTTT.

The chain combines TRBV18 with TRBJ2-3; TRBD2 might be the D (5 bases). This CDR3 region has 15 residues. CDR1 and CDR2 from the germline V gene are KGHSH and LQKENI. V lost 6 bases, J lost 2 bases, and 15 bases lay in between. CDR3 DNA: TGTGCCAGCTCGGACCGGGATACATACACAGATACGCAGTATTTT. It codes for CASSDRDTYTDTQYF.

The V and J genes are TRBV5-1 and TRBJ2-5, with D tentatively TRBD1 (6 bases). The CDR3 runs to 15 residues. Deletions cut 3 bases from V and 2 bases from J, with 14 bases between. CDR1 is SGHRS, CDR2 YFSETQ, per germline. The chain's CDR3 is CASSSAGTQQETQYF. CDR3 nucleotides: TGCGCCAGCAGCTCAGCCGGGACACAGCAAGAGACCCAGTACTTC.

The CDR3 DNA sequence: TGTGCCAGTAGTATGGGGGGGAATGGGGCCAACGTCCTGACTTTC. Amino acids: CASSMGGNGANVLTF. V is TRBV19 and J is TRBJ2-6; 7 nucleotides match TRBD2. The CDR3 is made up of 15 amino acids. V lost 3 bases to trimming and J lost 3 bases; unmatched junction nucleotides: 2. Germline loops: CDR1 LNHDA, CDR2 SQIVND (reference sequence).

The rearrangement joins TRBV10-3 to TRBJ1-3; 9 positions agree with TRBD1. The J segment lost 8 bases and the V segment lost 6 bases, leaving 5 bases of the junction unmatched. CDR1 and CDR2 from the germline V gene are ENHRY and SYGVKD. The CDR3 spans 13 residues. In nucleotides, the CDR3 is TGTGCCATCAGGCGGGACAGGGAGGACACCATATATTTT. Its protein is CAIRRDREDTIYF.

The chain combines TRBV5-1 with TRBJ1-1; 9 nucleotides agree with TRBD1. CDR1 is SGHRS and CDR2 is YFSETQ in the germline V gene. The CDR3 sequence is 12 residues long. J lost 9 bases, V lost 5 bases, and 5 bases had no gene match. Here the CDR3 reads CASSYNRGQAFF. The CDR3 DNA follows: TGCGCCAGCAGTTACAACAGGGGGCAAGCTTTCTTT.

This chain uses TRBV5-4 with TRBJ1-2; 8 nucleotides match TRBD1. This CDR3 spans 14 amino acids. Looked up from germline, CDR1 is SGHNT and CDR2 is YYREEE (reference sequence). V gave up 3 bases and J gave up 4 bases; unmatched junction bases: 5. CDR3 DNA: TGTGCCAGCAGCTCGGGACAGGTGAGCTATGGCTACACCTTC. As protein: CASSSGQVSYGYTF.

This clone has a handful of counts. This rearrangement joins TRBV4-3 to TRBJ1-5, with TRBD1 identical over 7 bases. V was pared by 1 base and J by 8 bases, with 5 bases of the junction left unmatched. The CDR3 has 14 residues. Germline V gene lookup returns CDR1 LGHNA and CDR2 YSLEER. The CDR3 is CASSQAGGSEPQHF. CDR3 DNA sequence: TGCGCCAGCAGCCAAGCAGGGGGTTCGGAGCCCCAGCATTTT.

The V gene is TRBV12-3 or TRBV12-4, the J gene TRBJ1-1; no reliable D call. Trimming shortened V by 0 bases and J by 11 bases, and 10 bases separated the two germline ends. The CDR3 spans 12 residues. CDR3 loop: CASSLASLEAFF. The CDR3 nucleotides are TGTGCCAGCAGTTTAGCCAGTTTGGAGGCTTTCTTT.

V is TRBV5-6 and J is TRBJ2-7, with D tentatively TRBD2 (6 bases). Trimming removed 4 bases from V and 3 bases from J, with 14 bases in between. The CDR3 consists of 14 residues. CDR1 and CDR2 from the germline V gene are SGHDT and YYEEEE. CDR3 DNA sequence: TGTGCCAGCAGCACCGGGACGGGGGACTACGAGCAGTACTTC. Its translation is CASSTGTGDYEQYF.

The DNA of the CDR3 is TGCGCCAGCAGCCAAGCGGGCGGGGGGGCCTACGAGCAGTACTTC. Amino acids: CASSQAGGGAYEQYF. The gene calls are TRBV4-3 and TRBJ2-7; 9 positions match TRBD2. CDR1 is LGHNA and CDR2 is YSLEER in the germline V gene. The CDR3 is 15 residues long. Trimming at V came to 1 base and at J to 2 bases, leaving 3 bases not matched to a gene.

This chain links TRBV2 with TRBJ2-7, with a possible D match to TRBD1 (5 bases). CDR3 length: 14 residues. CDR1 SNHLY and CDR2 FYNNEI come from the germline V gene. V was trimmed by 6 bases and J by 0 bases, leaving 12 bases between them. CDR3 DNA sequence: TGTGCCAGCAGCCAAACAGGTCTCTCCTACGAGCAGTACTTC. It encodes CASSQTGLSYEQYF.

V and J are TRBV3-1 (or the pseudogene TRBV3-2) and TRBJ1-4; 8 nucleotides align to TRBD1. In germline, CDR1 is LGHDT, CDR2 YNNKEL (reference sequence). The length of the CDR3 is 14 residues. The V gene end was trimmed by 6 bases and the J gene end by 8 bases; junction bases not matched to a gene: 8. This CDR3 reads CASSRTGREEKLFF. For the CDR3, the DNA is TGTGCCAGCAGTCGGACAGGGCGGGAGGAAAAACTGTTTTTT.